This TCR beta chain was found in a study of blood T cell repertoires in COVID-19. Participants spanned ages roughly 18 to 90 years and resided in about two dozen US areas. Profiled with immunoSEQ multiplex PCR; TCRdb holds only in-frame clones, not every one. This repertoire shows about 160,000 clones, 84% found once; its top ten account for about 8%. CDR1 and CDR2 (germline): KGHDR, SFDVKD. The CDR3 length is 15 residues. Trimming removed 2 bases from V and 5 bases from J; junction bases left unmatched: 4. The V and J genes are TRBV24-1 and TRBJ2-1, with 8 bases fitting TRBD1. The specimen sequenced was PBMCs or T cells enriched from blood (not recorded which). The source is a woman aged 45-65 years who had recovered from COVID-19. The CDR3 sequence is CATSDWAGGHNEQFF. In nucleotides, the CDR3 is TGTGCCACCAGTGATTGGGCAGGGGGCCACAATGAGCAGTTCTTC.